This section outlines one TCR beta chain sequence together with its context. The sample belongs to a study of blood T cell repertoires in COVID-19. Trimming removed 6 bases from V and 1 base from J; junction bases left unmatched: 3. Germline V gene lookup returns CDR1 MGHDK and CDR2 SYGVNS. The CDR3 is 14 amino acids. Original data processing: Amplification from reference gene primers served as the basis for estimated nucleated cell counts. Generated by immunoSEQ multiplex PCR, the TCRdb table keeps only in-frame clones and is missing some. V and J calls and clone size are copied from that table; D and trimming were computed from the DNA. The profile shows approximately 210,000 clones, about nine tenths of them singletons.

This chain links TRBV25-1 with TRBJ1-2, with 9 bases aligning to TRBD1. This TCR derives from a man aged 45-60 years with COVID-19, enrolled during active disease. Input material: peripheral blood. The DNA for the CDR3 is TGTGCCAGCAGACAGGGGGCTGGTAACTATGGCTACACCTTC. Its protein product is CASRQGAGNYGYTF.